This T cell receptor (beta chain) was identified during a study of blood T cell repertoires in COVID-19 (dated by TCRdb to 2019 to 2021). Looking at the study overall: Samples covering the acute and convalescent phases of COVID-19 were provided by collaborators in the United States, Italy and Spain. Sample metadata almost always included a de-identified subject ID, COVID-19 status, age in years and sex. The repertoires were released in a freely available public database intended as a resource for research on the immune response to SARS-CoV-2. The dataset comprised deeply sampled blood TCRbeta repertoires from subjects exposed to, actively infected with, or recovered from COVID-19. Where HLA class I and class II types were available, the types were taken from metadata supplied by the sample provider, not from assay-based typing. The prospective study material was composed of cDNA or gDNA derived from T cells, B-cell-depleted T cells, or PBMCs. Samples were obtained from the ongoing ImmuneRACE study (first 160 participants) and from 1,000 to 1,500 subjects provided by 6 global collaborators. Broad study findings and their caveats: The quantity of clinical and demographic metadata differed by source and by participant and was supplied without curation.

The collaborating institutions used their own protocols to collect whole blood in K2EDTA tubes. For TCRbeta analysis, collaborators shipped samples in one of three forms: frozen whole blood, isolated PBMCs, or DNA extracted from either of those sample types. V gives up 1 base and J gives up 5 bases, and the segment between their germline ends measures 8 bases. The CDR3, from cysteine to phenylalanine, totals 13 residues. The read is trimmed to its CDR3 DNA, 39 bases read in frame from base 1. Reading the germline V gene gives CDR1 SGHTA and CDR2 FQGNSA. As for this clone: It lacks a known antigen. Nothing much larger sits one base from this clone, and base qualities are not available.

TCRbeta CDR3 regions were amplified from genomic DNA by means of the immunoSEQ Assay, a bias-controlled multiplex PCR. Under the source paper's analysis protocol: The number of nucleated cells in each sample was estimated from the amplification of reference gene primers within the assay. To quantify the absolute abundance of each unique TCRbeta CDR3 rearrangement, sequence reads were collapsed and filtered. For each sample, productive Simpson clonality was calculated as the square root of Simpson's diversity index across productive rearrangements. TCRdb stores this immuneACCESS table with in-frame sequences only. Part of the clones is absent; in the studies checked, under half of the shortfall reflects unresolved V genes, and no reason is known for the rest. The DNA was the basis for D and trimming; V, J and clone size are from that table. The sample table records under 200,000 clones; nearly 90% of these occur just once. The top ten hold roughly 21% of the sample.

This receptor was identified in a man aged 55 to 70 with active or convalescent COVID-19. This chain is built from TRBV7-2 and TRBJ1-1, with the D segment identity uncertain. The specimen was peripheral blood. Here is the DNA: TGTGCCAGCAGCTTAGTCTCCGGGACTGAAGCTTTCTTT. Its coded protein is CASSLVSGTEAFF.